The count of the clone carrying this T cell receptor (beta chain) is one. The antigen remains undetermined. This CDR3 has 15 residues. In germline, CDR1 is SEHNR, CDR2 FQNEAQ (reference sequence). Germline trimming cut 7 bases from V and 1 base from J; bases unmatched to any gene: 8. The source of the sample is a study of cytotoxic CD8 clonotypes in ibrutinib-treated CLL. Across the study: Across the patients, some eleven were relapsed/refractory, roughly 14 treatment-naive and about 17 IGHV unmutated. Recorded responses included about 25 partial and 2 complete; following median approximately 68 months, approximately 15 stayed remitted and about 12 progressed. Study-wide results and limits: Treatment left the uncommon public clonotypes either contracted or stable in frequency.

TCRdb's copy holds only in-frame clones and misses some; the assay was immunoSEQ multiplex PCR. Among over 110,000 clones listed, 91% were seen once. The rearrangement joins TRBV7-9 to TRBJ2-7; 9 bases fit TRBD2. The source is a human donor with chronic lymphocytic leukemia. This specimen was PBMCs, taken after 12 months of ibrutinib treatment. The CDR3 loop reads CASTIVREGSYEQYF. The DNA of the CDR3 is TGTGCCAGCACCATTGTGCGGGAGGGATCCTACGAGCAGTACTTC.